The 18 T cell receptor beta chains below all came from one sample that was sequenced in a study of cytomegalovirus exposure and HLA in healthy donors. Amplification used 60 Vbeta primers and 13 Jbeta primers. Sequenced by immunoSEQ multiplex PCR; TCRdb stores in-frame clones only, minus some. The table lists 250,000 to 350,000 clones, about 66% of them singletons, with under 3% in the top ten. The specimen was PBMCs. All receptors derive from a female donor in good health and CMV-seronegative.

The gene calls are TRBV18 and TRBJ2-3, with 7 bases matching TRBD2. CDR3 length: 16 amino acids. V trimming: 0 bases; J trimming: 2 bases; junction bases outside the gene matches: 5. CDR1 and CDR2 (germline): KGHSH, LQKENI. The CDR3 coding sequence is TGTGCCAGCTCACCACCCGCAGGGACTAACACAGATACGCAGTATTTT. Translated, it gives CASSPPAGTNTDTQYF.

This clone was detected only a few times. The CDR3, as DNA: TGTGCCAGCAGCTTAGCCGCTCGGACAGGGAGCTCCTACGAGCAGTACTTC. It specifies CASSLAARTGSSYEQYF. V gene TRBV7-8 combines with J gene TRBJ2-7; 8 bases line up with TRBD1. Germline V gene data show CDR1 as SGHVS and CDR2 as FQNEAQ. The CDR3 covers 17 residues. V was pared by 0 bases and J by 0 bases, with 7 bases of the junction left unmatched.

The rearrangement joins TRBV29-1 to TRBJ1-1, with D possibly TRBD1 on 5 matching bases. V shed 7 bases and J shed 0 bases, with 12 bases lying between them. The CDR3 length is 13 residues. Germline assignment: CDR1 SQVTM and CDR2 ANQGSEA. In DNA, the CDR3 is TGCAGCGCAGGAGACAGATTGAACACTGAAGCTTTCTTT. Its translation: CSAGDRLNTEAFF. Together with reference TRBV29-1 and TRBJ1-1, the CDR3 gives the full variable domain: SAVISQKPSRDICQRGTSLTIQCQVDSQVTMMFWYRQQPGQSLTLIATANQGSEATYESGFVIDKFPISRPNLTFSTLTVSNMSPEDSSIYLCSAGDRLNTEAFFGQGTRLTVV.

This rearrangement joins TRBV11-2 to TRBJ2-3; 13 nucleotides line up with TRBD2. Germline V gene sequence: CDR1 SGHAT, CDR2 FQNNGV. The CDR3 sequence is 17 residues long. The V segment lost 1 base and the J segment 4 bases; nucleotides outside the gene matches: 5. CDR3 residues: CASSLARTSGSADTQYF. Here the CDR3 DNA reads TGTGCCAGCAGCTTAGCCCGGACTAGCGGGAGTGCAGATACGCAGTATTTT.

The V call is TRBV15, the J call TRBJ2-3; TRBD2 matches at 9 bases. Germline V gene sequence: CDR1 LNHNV, CDR2 YYDKDF (reference sequence). The CDR3 covers 17 residues. Germline trimming cut 0 bases from V and 2 bases from J; bases unmatched to any gene: 6. The CDR3 bases are TGTGCCACCAGCAGAGACCTGACTAGCGGATTCACAGATACGCAGTATTTT. It yields the protein CATSRDLTSGFTDTQYF.

The count of this clone is one. V gene TRBV10-3 combines with J gene TRBJ2-5; 7 bases align to TRBD2. This CDR3 has 15 amino acids. Looked up from germline, CDR1 is ENHRY and CDR2 is SYGVKD. Trimming removed 0 bases from V and 1 base from J; junction bases left unmatched: 2. DNA of the CDR3: TGTGCCATCAGTGAGTCCCTAGCGGTCCAAGAGACCCAGTACTTC. Amino acid sequence: CAISESLAVQETQYF.

The count of this clone is one. The rearrangement uses TRBV2 and TRBJ1-1; D gene unclear. Germline CDR1 reads SNHLY; CDR2 reads FYNNEI. This CDR3 is 13 amino acids long. The ends were cut back, 4 bases at V and 3 bases at J, with 9 bases in the middle. The CDR3 nucleotides read TGTGCCAGCAGTGTAGAACGGGACACTGAAGCTTTCTTT. Its protein product is CASSVERDTEAFF.

The gene calls are TRBV7-3 and TRBJ2-2; D is possibly TRBD1 (5 bases). The CDR3 is made up of 18 amino acids. Deletions cut 5 bases from V and 4 bases from J, with 23 bases between. CDR1 and CDR2 from the germline V gene are SGHTA and FQGTGA. The chain's CDR3 is CASSIKGAQGWSTGELFF. The CDR3 nucleotides read TGTGCCAGCAGCATAAAAGGGGCCCAGGGATGGAGCACCGGGGAGCTGTTTTTT.

The chain has TRBV10-3 and TRBJ2-7; 12 positions match TRBD1. Trimming at V came to 10 bases and at J to 4 bases, leaving 11 bases not matched to a gene. Germline V gene sequence: CDR1 ENHRY, CDR2 SYGVKD. This CDR3 spans 15 amino acids. CDR3 sequence: CATSPGTGGKYEQYF. DNA for the CDR3: TGTGCCACCTCTCCCGGGACAGGGGGCAAATACGAGCAGTACTTC.

This clone has just a few counts. This chain uses TRBV6-5 with TRBJ2-7, with TRBD1 matching over 10 bases. There are 13 residues in the CDR3. Germline V gene lookup returns CDR1 MNHEY and CDR2 SVGAGI. V gave up 5 bases and J gave up 5 bases; unmatched junction bases: 3. CDR3 bases: TGTGCCAGCAGTCGCGGACAGGGGGACGAGCAGTACTTC. Residues: CASSRGQGDEQYF.

The rearrangement links TRBV7-3 to TRBJ2-1, with 10 bases matching TRBD2. The CDR3 spans 16 residues. CDR1 and CDR2 (germline): SGHTA, FQGTGA. V trimming: 6 bases; J trimming: 10 bases; junction bases outside the gene matches: 15. CDR3 protein: CASSSGSLAGVSEQFF. The CDR3 nucleotides are TGTGCCAGCAGTTCAGGGTCCCTAGCGGGAGTCTCCGAGCAGTTCTTC.

The chain recombines TRBV7-9 with TRBJ1-4, with D perhaps matching TRBD1 (5 bases). The CDR3 extends over 13 amino acids. Germline V gene lookup returns CDR1 SEHNR and CDR2 FQNEAQ (reference sequence). Trimming removed 6 bases at V and 2 bases at J, with 7 bases between. The CDR3 DNA reads TGTGCCAGCAGGACAGCGACTAATGAAAAACTGTTTTTT. Its protein is CASRTATNEKLFF.

This chain links TRBV14 with TRBJ1-1; tentative D call: TRBD1 (6 bases). V was clipped by 1 base and J by 3 bases, with 15 bases between them. The length of the CDR3 is 16 residues. Germline V gene sequence: CDR1 SGHDN, CDR2 FVKESK. CDR3 loop: CASSQAAGASDTEAFF. The CDR3 bases are TGTGCCAGCAGCCAAGCGGCAGGGGCGTCTGACACTGAAGCTTTCTTT.

The J gene is TRBJ1-5, the V gene TRBV15, with D tentatively TRBD1 (5 bases). The V end was cut by 0 bases, the J end by 6 bases, with 12 bases between. CDR1 is LNHNV, CDR2 YYDKDF, per germline (reference sequence). The CDR3 is made up of 15 amino acids. CDR3 protein: CATSRDMGPRQPQHF. Here the CDR3 DNA reads TGTGCCACCAGCAGAGATATGGGGCCGCGTCAGCCCCAGCATTTT.

J is TRBJ2-1 and V is TRBV6-1; TRBD2 is a possible D gene (5 bases). The CDR3 length is 14 residues. Between the trimmed V and J ends, which lost 2 bases and 7 bases, there was a span of 12 bases. CDR1 MNHNS and CDR2 SASEGT come from the germline V gene. Written as DNA, the CDR3 is TGTGCCAGCAGTGAATTTGGACTTTCAAATGAGCAGTTCTTC. Amino acid sequence: CASSEFGLSNEQFF.

This clone was detected a few times. The rearrangement joins TRBV27 to TRBJ2-6; 8 bases match TRBD2. This CDR3 is built from 15 residues. V lost 8 bases and J lost 3; bases outside the gene matches: 6. CDR1 is MNHEY and CDR2 is SMNVEV in the germline V gene (reference sequence). The CDR3 bases are TGTGCCAGCCGGGGGGGGTACGATGGGGCCAACGTCCTGACTTTC. Protein sequence: CASRGGYDGANVLTF.

The chain is built from TRBV7-8 and TRBJ2-4; TRBD1 agrees at 10 bases. The CDR3 is 16 amino acids. CDR1 is SGHVS and CDR2 is FQNEAQ in the germline V gene. After removal of 2 bases from V and 4 bases from J, the junction contained 5 bases not matched to a gene. CDR3 region: CASSLRTGGGKNIQYF. CDR3 coding DNA: TGTGCCAGCAGCTTAAGGACAGGGGGTGGTAAAAACATTCAGTACTTC.

This clone was seen a single time. The rearrangement uses TRBV28 and TRBJ1-3; 8 bases agree with TRBD1. Germline-derived CDR1 and CDR2 are MDHEN and SYDVKM. V gave up 3 bases and J gave up 4 bases; unmatched junction bases: 8. The CDR3 has 16 amino acids. For the CDR3, the DNA is TGTGCCAGCAGTTTTTCAGACAGGGGAGGGGGAAACACCATATATTTT. It specifies CASSFSDRGGGNTIYF.